Listed here are 28 T cell receptor beta chains from one sample, sequenced in a study of T cell responses to AZD1222 COVID-19 vaccine. Here immunoSEQ multiplex PCR was the method, and the copy in TCRdb shows in-frame clones only, minus some. The profile covers roughly 120,000 clones, with about 86% appearing a single time and roughly an eighth taken by the ten largest. Specimen: peripheral blood, collected on day 0 of AZD1222 vaccination. These receptors all come from an adult in good health.

This chain uses TRBV10-3 with TRBJ1-2; possible D gene TRBD1, 6 bases. Germline V gene sequence: CDR1 ENHRY, CDR2 SYGVKD. The CDR3 is 13 amino acids. Trimming stripped 3 bases from V and 10 bases from J, with 15 bases between. The CDR3 reads CAISDSGGYNYTF. The CDR3 DNA follows: TGTGCCATCAGTGATAGCGGGGGCTATAACTACACCTTC.

CDR3 sequence: CASSPDTNYGYTF. The CDR3 coding sequence is TGCGCCAGCAGCCCGGACACGAACTATGGCTACACCTTC. This chain connects TRBV5-1 to TRBJ1-2; the D gene is possibly TRBD1 (5 bases). Germline loops: CDR1 SGHRS, CDR2 YFSETQ. This CDR3 has 13 amino acids. The V end was cut by 4 bases, the J end by 2 bases, with 9 bases between. Based on the CDR3 plus reference TRBV5-1 and TRBJ1-2, the full variable domain is KAGVTQTPRYLIKTRGQQVTLSCSPISGHRSVSWYQQTPGQGLQFLFEYFSETQRNKGNFPGRFSGRQFSNSRSEMNVSTLELGDSALYLCASSPDTNYGYTFGSGTRLTVV.

The gene calls are TRBV5-4 and TRBJ2-6, with D possibly TRBD2 on 6 matching bases. Germline CDR1 is SGHNT and CDR2 is YYREEE (reference sequence). The CDR3 sequence is 17 residues long. V lost 5 bases and J 0 bases, leaving 15 bases between the germline ends. The CDR3 region is CASSREGRHSGANVLTF. The CDR3 region has the DNA TGTGCCAGCAGTAGAGAGGGGAGGCACTCTGGGGCCAACGTCCTGACTTTC.

This chain joins TRBV5-1 and TRBJ2-1; possible D gene TRBD2, 5 bases. Germline V gene lookup returns CDR1 SGHRS and CDR2 YFSETQ. Trimming took 4 bases from V and 0 from J, leaving 14 bases between them. This CDR3 comprises 16 residues. Here the CDR3 reads CASSPLGESSYNEQFF. For the CDR3, the DNA is TGCGCCAGCAGCCCACTTGGGGAGAGCTCCTACAATGAGCAGTTCTTC.

The table lists this clone with a few counts. The chain combines TRBV5-5 with TRBJ2-5; D not resolved. CDR1 is SGHKS and CDR2 is YYEKEE in the germline V gene (reference sequence). The CDR3 is made up of 13 amino acids. The V and J ends lost 3 bases and 5 bases respectively, with 11 bases between them. CDR3 nucleotide sequence: TGTGCCAGCAGCTCCCTCGGTAGGGAGACCCAGTACTTC. It translates to CASSSLGRETQYF.

This clone has more than one count but fewer than ten. The same CDR3 can be traced to other DNA sequences in this sample. This rearrangement joins TRBV6-1 to TRBJ1-2; D is perhaps TRBD1 (5 bases). The CDR3 spans 14 residues. The ends were cut back, 3 bases at V and 3 bases at J, with 11 bases in the middle. CDR1 is MNHNS, CDR2 SASEGT, per germline. The CDR3 DNA reads TGTGCCAGCAGTGACGGTTCGGGGCACTATGGCTACACCTTC. This sequence encodes CASSDGSGHYGYTF.

The sample holds a few counts of this clone. The chain uses TRBV7-7 and TRBJ2-1; the match to TRBD2 covers 12 bases. The V segment lost 5 bases and the J segment 5 bases; nucleotides outside the gene matches: 4. The CDR3 is 15 amino acids. From germline, CDR1 is SSHAT and CDR2 FNYEAQ (reference sequence). For the CDR3, the DNA is TGTGCCAGCAGCCCGACTAGCGGGAGTCACAATGAGCAGTTCTTC. Residues: CASSPTSGSHNEQFF.

The CDR3 loop reads CASSSGPAHVEQYF. CDR3 DNA sequence: TGTGCCAGTAGTAGCGGACCAGCGCACGTCGAGCAGTACTTC. The V and J genes are TRBV19 and TRBJ2-7; D remains ambiguous. The CDR3 consists of 14 residues. Trimming cost V 4 bases and J 6 bases, with 16 bases left between them. The germline V gene has CDR1 LNHDA and CDR2 SQIVND (reference sequence).

This clone appeared a single time. V usage is TRBV10-2 and J usage is TRBJ1-1, with 8 bases identical to TRBD1. The V segment lost 2 bases and the J segment 1 base; nucleotides outside the gene matches: 3. This CDR3 is 15 amino acids long. Germline CDR1 reads WSHSY; CDR2 reads SAAADI. This CDR3 is CASSEPGTGNTEAFF. The CDR3 DNA sequence: TGCGCCAGCAGTGAGCCCGGGACAGGGAACACTGAAGCTTTCTTT.

The chain employs TRBV7-9 and TRBJ1-1, with D maybe TRBD1 (5 bases). CDR3 length: 15 amino acids. The ends were cut back, 1 base at V and 5 bases at J, with 14 bases in the middle. Germline-derived CDR1 and CDR2 are SEHNR and FQNEAQ (reference sequence). This CDR3 reads CASSLEVSGRTEAFF. In DNA form, the CDR3 reads TGTGCCAGCAGCTTAGAGGTGTCAGGGCGAACTGAAGCTTTCTTT.

This chain connects TRBV7-3 to TRBJ1-1; D might be TRBD1 (6 bases). Trimming removed 5 bases from V and 1 base from J, with 20 bases in between. Germline V gene sequence: CDR1 SGHTA, CDR2 FQGTGA. The CDR3 totals 17 residues. The CDR3 spells CASSRGLGSLGNTEAFF. CDR3 nucleotides: TGTGCCAGCAGCCGGGGGCTAGGGAGCCTAGGGAACACTGAAGCTTTCTTT. Looking up the rest from reference TRBV7-3 and TRBJ1-1 gives the full variable domain: GAGVSQTPSNKVTEKGKYVELRCDPISGHTALYWYRQSLGQGPEFLIYFQGTGAADDSGLPNDRFFAVRPEGSVSTLKIQRTERGDSAVYLCASSRGLGSLGNTEAFFGQGTRLTVV.

The rearrangement uses TRBV7-9 and TRBJ2-1, with D maybe TRBD1 (6 bases). Germline CDR1 reads SEHNR; CDR2 reads FQNEAQ (reference sequence). Trimming stripped 5 bases from V and 2 bases from J, with 13 bases between. This CDR3 has 15 residues. CDR3 region: CASSLAGVPYNEQFF. The DNA for the CDR3 is TGTGCCAGCAGCCTCGCAGGGGTACCCTACAATGAGCAGTTCTTC. The full variable domain, rest sourced from reference TRBV7-9 and TRBJ2-1, is DTGVSQNPRHKITKRGQNVTFRCDPISEHNRLYWYRQTLGQGPEFLTYFQNEAQLEKSRLLSDRFSAERPKGSFSTLEIQRTEQGDSAMYLCASSLAGVPYNEQFFGPGTRLTVL.

This clone was detected only once. This chain uses TRBV18 with TRBJ1-2; TRBD1 matches at 7 bases. Trimming removed 1 base from V and 7 bases from J; junction bases left unmatched: 6. The CDR3 is made up of 14 amino acids. In germline, CDR1 is KGHSH, CDR2 LQKENI. In DNA form, the CDR3 reads TGTGCCAGCTCACCACAAGACAGGGATTTTGGCTACACCTTC. Translating it yields CASSPQDRDFGYTF.

The chain uses TRBV5-4 and TRBJ2-5; TRBD1 might be the D (5 bases). The germline V and J ends were trimmed by 0 bases and 5 bases, with 14 bases remaining between them. Germline CDR1 is SGHNT and CDR2 is YYREEE (reference sequence). The CDR3 length is 15 residues. CDR3 sequence (DNA): TGTGCCAGCAGCTTGGGAATTAGGGGTGGGGAGACCCAGTACTTC. It codes for CASSLGIRGGETQYF.

The chain recombines TRBV10-3 with TRBJ1-2; 9 nucleotides align to TRBD1. CDR3 length: 14 amino acids. Trimming took 3 bases from V and 4 from J; bases not matched to a gene: 3. Germline-derived CDR1 and CDR2 are ENHRY and SYGVKD. In DNA, the CDR3 is TGTGCCATCAGTGAAACGACAGGGGGCTATGGCTACACCTTC. It encodes CAISETTGGYGYTF.

The chain employs TRBV6-5 and TRBJ2-4; 9 bases are shared with TRBD1. The CDR3 loop spans 13 amino acids. With 2 bases clipped from V and 8 bases from J, the junction kept 1 base outside the gene matches. Germline CDR1 is MNHEY and CDR2 is SVGAGI. CDR3 nucleotides: TGTGCCAGCAGTTACCGACAGGGGGACATTCAGTACTTC. Amino acids: CASSYRQGDIQYF.

The chain carries TRBV6-5 and TRBJ1-1; D is unresolved. CDR1 and CDR2 from the germline V gene are MNHEY and SVGAGI. This CDR3 is built from 14 residues. V shed 11 bases and J shed 1 base, with 17 bases lying between them. The CDR3 DNA follows: TGTGCCGGACCTCGCCTGGGAAGGAACACTGAAGCTTTCTTT. Amino acids: CAGPRLGRNTEAFF.

This clone came up a few times. The chain's CDR3 is CASNREHYGYTF. CDR3 nucleotide sequence: TGTGCCAGCAACAGGGAACACTATGGCTACACCTTC. The chain has TRBV28 and TRBJ1-2; D might be TRBD1 (6 bases). This CDR3 comprises 12 residues. V lost 7 bases, J lost 3 bases, and 9 bases lay in between. Germline CDR1 is MDHEN and CDR2 is SYDVKM.

The chain links TRBV5-1 to TRBJ2-5; 8 bases are a match to TRBD2. V shed 0 bases, J shed 4 bases, and the junction held 8 bases outside the gene matches. Germline assignment: CDR1 SGHRS and CDR2 YFSETQ. The CDR3 spans 16 residues. The DNA of the CDR3 is TGCGCCAGCAGCTTGGGGACTAGCAGGAGGGGAGAGACCCAGTACTTC. Translation: CASSLGTSRRGETQYF.

CDR3 DNA sequence: TGTGCCAGCAGTCAGACAGGGGAGGGGACTGAAGCTTTCTTT. This encodes CASSQTGEGTEAFF. The chain joins TRBV6-2 or TRBV6-3 to TRBJ1-1; TRBD1 matches 8 bases. Germline CDR1 and CDR2: MNHEY and SVGEGT. J was trimmed by 5 bases and V by 5 bases; bases with no gene match: 7. The CDR3 sequence is 14 residues long.

The V and J genes are TRBV25-1 and TRBJ2-7; TRBD2 is a possible D gene (5 bases). This CDR3 contains 14 residues. The V gene lost 4 bases and the J gene lost 0 bases, with 10 bases spanning the gap. The germline V gene has CDR1 MGHDK and CDR2 SYGVNS. CDR3 sequence reads: CASSARTHSYEQYF. DNA for the CDR3: TGTGCCAGCAGTGCTAGGACTCACTCCTACGAGCAGTACTTC.

The rearrangement joins TRBV2 to TRBJ2-3, with 12 bases fitting TRBD2. The V gene's germline CDR1 is SNHLY and CDR2 FYNNEI. The J segment lost 4 bases and the V segment lost 2 bases, leaving 7 bases of the junction unmatched. This CDR3 spans 17 amino acids. DNA for the CDR3: TGTGCCAGCAGTGAAAGTCCTAGCGGGAGGGGGGCAGATACGCAGTATTTT. The encoded protein is CASSESPSGRGADTQYF. The complete variable domain, with remaining parts taken from reference TRBV2 and TRBJ2-3, reads EPEVTQTPSHQVTQMGQEVILRCVPISNHLYFYWYRQILGQKVEFLVSFYNNEISEKSEIFDDQFSVERPDGSNFTLKIRSTKLEDSAMYFCASSESPSGRGADTQYFGPGTRLTVL.

This chain links TRBV7-9 with TRBJ2-7; no clear D. Germline loops: CDR1 SEHNR, CDR2 FQNEAQ (reference sequence). Trimming cost V 4 bases and J 3 bases, with 7 bases left between them. This CDR3 is built from 12 residues. CDR3 sequence (DNA): TGTGCCAGCAGCTCGTCTGACTACGAGCAGTACTTC. It is translated as CASSSSDYEQYF.

The rearrangement links TRBV5-8 to TRBJ1-2, with D possibly being TRBD1 (6 bases). V was shortened by 4 bases and J by 0 bases, with 10 bases between the two germline ends. Germline V gene lookup returns CDR1 SGHTS and CDR2 YDEGEE. The CDR3 runs 14 residues. The CDR3 DNA sequence: TGTGCCAGCAGCGGGGGGACATCTAACTATGGCTACACCTTC. Protein product: CASSGGTSNYGYTF.

V gene TRBV7-2 combines with J gene TRBJ2-4; the D is unclear. Trimming removed 0 bases from V and 6 bases from J, with 12 bases in between. The length of the CDR3 is 15 residues. Germline values: CDR1 SGHTA, CDR2 FQGNSA. In nucleotides, the CDR3 is TGTGCCAGCAGCTTAGCTGCGACCTGGGGAAACATTCAGTACTTC. Residues: CASSLAATWGNIQYF.

The V call is TRBV6-2 or TRBV6-3, the J call TRBJ2-3; the D is unclear. V was shortened by 2 bases and J by 7 bases, with 13 bases between the two germline ends. The CDR3 runs 14 residues. Germline V gene data show CDR1 as MNHEY and CDR2 as SVGEGT. The CDR3: CASSYSRFRNTQYF. As DNA, the CDR3 is TGTGCCAGCAGTTACAGTAGGTTTCGGAATACGCAGTATTTT.

J is TRBJ1-2 and V is TRBV9; 7 bases match TRBD1. V shed 4 bases, J shed 6 bases, and the junction held 6 bases outside the gene matches. Germline values: CDR1 SGDLS, CDR2 YYNGEE. There are 13 residues in the CDR3. The CDR3 region is CASSPTGAHGYTF. The CDR3 coding sequence is TGTGCCAGCAGCCCTACAGGGGCGCATGGCTACACCTTC.

V gene TRBV28 combines with J gene TRBJ1-2; D might be TRBD1 (6 bases). CDR1 MDHEN and CDR2 SYDVKM come from the germline V gene. The ends were cut back, 8 bases at V and 7 bases at J, with 20 bases in the middle. There are 14 residues in the CDR3. CDR3 sequence reads: CASGSGGASSGYTF. The CDR3 region has the DNA TGTGCCAGCGGGTCGGGGGGGGCATCAAGTGGCTACACCTTC.